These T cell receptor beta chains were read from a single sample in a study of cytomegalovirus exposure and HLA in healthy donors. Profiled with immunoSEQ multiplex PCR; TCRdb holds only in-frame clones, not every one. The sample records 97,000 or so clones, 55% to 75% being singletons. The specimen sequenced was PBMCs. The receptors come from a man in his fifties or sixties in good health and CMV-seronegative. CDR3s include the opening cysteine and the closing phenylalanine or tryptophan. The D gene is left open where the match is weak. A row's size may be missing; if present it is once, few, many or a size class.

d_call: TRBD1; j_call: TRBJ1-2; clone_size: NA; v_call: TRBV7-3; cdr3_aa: CASSPGQGTTVTF; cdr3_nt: TGTGCCAGCAGCCCAGGACAGGGGACGACTGTCACCTTC
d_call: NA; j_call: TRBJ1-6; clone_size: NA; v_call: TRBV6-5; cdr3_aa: CASRQNSPLHF; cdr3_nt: TGTGCCAGCAGACAAAATTCACCCCTCCACTTT
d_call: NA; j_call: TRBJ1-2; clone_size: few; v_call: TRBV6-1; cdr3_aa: CASSLNRVSYGYTF; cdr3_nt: TGTGCCAGCAGTTTAAACAGGGTATCGTATGGCTACACCTTC
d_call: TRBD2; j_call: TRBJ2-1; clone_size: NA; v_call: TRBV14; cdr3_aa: CASSAGTSGRGEQFF; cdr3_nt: TGTGCCAGCAGCGCCGGGACTAGCGGGAGAGGGGAACAGTTCTTC
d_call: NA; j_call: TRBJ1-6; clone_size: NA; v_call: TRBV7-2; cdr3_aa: CASSAPGGSGNSPLHF; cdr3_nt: TGTGCCAGCAGCGCCCCAGGTGGATCTGGCAATTCACCCCTCCACTTT
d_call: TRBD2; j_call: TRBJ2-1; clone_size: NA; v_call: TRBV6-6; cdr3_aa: CASTKVRLAGGHEQFF; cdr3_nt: TGTGCCAGCACCAAGGTGCGGCTAGCGGGGGGGCATGAGCAGTTCTTC
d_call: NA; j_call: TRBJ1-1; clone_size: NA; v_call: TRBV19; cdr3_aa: CARVRGNTEAFF; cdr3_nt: TGTGCCCGAGTCCGGGGGAACACTGAAGCTTTCTTT
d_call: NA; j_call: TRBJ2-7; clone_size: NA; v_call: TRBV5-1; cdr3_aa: CASSVGGETPYEQYF; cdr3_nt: TGCGCCAGCAGCGTAGGGGGGGAGACCCCCTACGAGCAGTACTTC
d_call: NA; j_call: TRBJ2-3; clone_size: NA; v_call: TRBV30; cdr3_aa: CAWSVLARSTDTQYF; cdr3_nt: TGTGCCTGGAGTGTACTAGCCCGGAGCACAGATACGCAGTATTTT
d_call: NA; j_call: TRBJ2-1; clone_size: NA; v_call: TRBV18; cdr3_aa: CASSQGTSNEQFF; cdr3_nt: TGTGCCAGCTCGCAGGGTACAAGCAATGAGCAGTTCTTC
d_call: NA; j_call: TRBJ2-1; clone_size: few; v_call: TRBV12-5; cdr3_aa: CASGLAAGHTYNEQFF; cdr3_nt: TGTGCTAGTGGTTTGGCCGCGGGGCACACCTACAATGAGCAGTTCTTC
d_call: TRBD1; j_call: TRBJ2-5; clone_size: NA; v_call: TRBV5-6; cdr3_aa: CASSLGQGKTQYF; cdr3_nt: TGTGCCAGCAGCTTGGGACAGGGGAAGACCCAGTACTTC
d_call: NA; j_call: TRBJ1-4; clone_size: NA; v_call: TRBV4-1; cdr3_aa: CASSQAGGSEKLFF; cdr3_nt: TGCGCCAGCAGCCAAGCGGGGGGAAGTGAAAAACTGTTTTTT
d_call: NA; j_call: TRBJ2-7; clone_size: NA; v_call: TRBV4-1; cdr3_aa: CASSQDLGGSYEQYF; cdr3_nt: TGCGCCAGCAGCCAAGATCTAGGGGGCTCCTACGAGCAGTACTTC
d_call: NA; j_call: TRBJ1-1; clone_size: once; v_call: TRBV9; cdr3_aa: CASSVLTGSEAFF; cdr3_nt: TGTGCCAGCAGCGTACTTACAGGATCTGAAGCTTTCTTT
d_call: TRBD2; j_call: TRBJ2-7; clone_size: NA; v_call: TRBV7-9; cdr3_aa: CASSSVWVTGGSFDEQYF; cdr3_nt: TGTGCCAGCAGCTCCGTGTGGGTAACGGGAGGAAGTTTCGACGAGCAGTACTTC
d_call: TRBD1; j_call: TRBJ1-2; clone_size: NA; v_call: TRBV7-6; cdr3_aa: CASSFTGELYGYTF; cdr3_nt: TGTGCCAGCAGCTTCACAGGGGAGCTGTATGGCTACACCTTC
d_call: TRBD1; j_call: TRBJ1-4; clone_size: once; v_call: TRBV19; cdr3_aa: CASARGQGAEKLFF; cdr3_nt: TGTGCCAGTGCTAGGGGCCAGGGGGCTGAAAAACTGTTTTTT
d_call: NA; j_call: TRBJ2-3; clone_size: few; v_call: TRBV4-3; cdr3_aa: CASSQDDAGQILTDTQYF; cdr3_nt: TGCGCCAGCAGCCAAGATGACGCGGGCCAGATACTCACAGATACGCAGTATTTT
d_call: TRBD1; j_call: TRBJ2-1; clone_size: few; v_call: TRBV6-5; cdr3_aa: CASEGANEQFF; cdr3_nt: TGTGCCAGCGAGGGGGCTAATGAGCAGTTCTTC
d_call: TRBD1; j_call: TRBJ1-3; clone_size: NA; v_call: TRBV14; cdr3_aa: CASSLRQGAFSGNTIYF; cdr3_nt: TGTGCCAGCAGCCTCCGACAGGGGGCTTTCTCTGGAAACACCATATATTTT
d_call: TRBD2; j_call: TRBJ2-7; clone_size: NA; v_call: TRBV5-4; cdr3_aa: CATQLAGVSHEQYF; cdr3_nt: TGTGCCACCCAATTAGCGGGAGTGAGCCACGAGCAGTACTTC
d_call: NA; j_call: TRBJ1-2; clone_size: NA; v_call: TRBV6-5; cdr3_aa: CASSYSGGVNYGYTF; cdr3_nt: TGTGCCAGCAGTTACTCGGGGGGGGTGAACTATGGCTACACCTTC
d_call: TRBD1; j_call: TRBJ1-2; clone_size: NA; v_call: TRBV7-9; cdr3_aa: CASSFGTGGDYGYTF; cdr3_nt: TGTGCCAGCAGCTTCGGGACAGGGGGAGACTATGGCTACACCTTC
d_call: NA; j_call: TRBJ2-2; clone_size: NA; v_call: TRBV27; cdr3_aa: CASSLSLGANTGELFF; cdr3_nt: TGTGCCAGCAGTTTATCGCTCGGAGCGAACACCGGGGAGCTGTTTTTT
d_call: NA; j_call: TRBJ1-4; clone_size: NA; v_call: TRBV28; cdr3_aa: CASSSYDIYEKLFF; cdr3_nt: TGTGCCAGCAGTTCCTATGACATATATGAAAAACTGTTTTTT
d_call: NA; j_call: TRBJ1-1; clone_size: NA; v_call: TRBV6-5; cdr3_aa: CASSYGGSNTEAFF; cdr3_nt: TGTGCCAGCAGTTACGGGGGGTCGAACACTGAAGCTTTCTTT
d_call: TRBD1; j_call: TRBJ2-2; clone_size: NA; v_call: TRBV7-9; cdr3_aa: CASTIQGPTGELFF; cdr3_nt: TGTGCCAGCACCATACAGGGGCCCACCGGGGAGCTGTTTTTT
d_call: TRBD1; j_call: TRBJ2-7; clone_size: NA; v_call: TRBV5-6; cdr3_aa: CASSPVDRGPGEQYF; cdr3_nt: TGTGCCAGCAGCCCGGTGGACAGGGGGCCAGGTGAGCAGTACTTC
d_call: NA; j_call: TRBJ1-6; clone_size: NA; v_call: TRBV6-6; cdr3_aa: CASSYAAGEDSPLHF; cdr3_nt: TGTGCCAGCAGTTACGCGGCGGGGGAAGATTCACCCCTCCACTTT
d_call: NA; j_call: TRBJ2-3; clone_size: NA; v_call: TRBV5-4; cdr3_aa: CASSLGQSSTDTQYF; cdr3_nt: TGTGCCAGCAGCTTGGGACAGTCGAGCACAGATACGCAGTATTTT
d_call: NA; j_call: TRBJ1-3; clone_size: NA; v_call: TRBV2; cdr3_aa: CASSERGVSGNTIYF; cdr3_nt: TGTGCCAGCAGTGAACGGGGAGTCTCTGGAAACACCATATATTTT
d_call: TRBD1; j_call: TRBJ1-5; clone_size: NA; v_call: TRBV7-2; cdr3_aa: CASRKTGGSYSNQPQHF; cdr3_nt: TGTGCCAGCAGAAAGACAGGGGGCTCCTATAGCAATCAGCCCCAGCATTTT
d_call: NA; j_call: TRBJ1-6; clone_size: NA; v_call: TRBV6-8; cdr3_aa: CASSYEGPANNSPLHF; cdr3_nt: TGTGCCAGCAGTTACGAGGGTCCAGCAAATAATTCACCCCTCCACTTT
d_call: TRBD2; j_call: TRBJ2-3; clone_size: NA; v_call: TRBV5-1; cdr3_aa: CASSLAGKGTDTQYF; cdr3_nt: TGCGCCAGCAGCTTAGCGGGGAAGGGCACAGATACGCAGTATTTT
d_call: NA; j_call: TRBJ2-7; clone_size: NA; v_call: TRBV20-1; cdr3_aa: CSARQESQYF; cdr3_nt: TGCAGTGCTAGGCAGGAATCGCAGTACTTC
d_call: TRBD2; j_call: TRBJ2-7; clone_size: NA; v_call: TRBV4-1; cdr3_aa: CASSRRGLADYEQYF; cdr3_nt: TGCGCCAGCAGCCGACGGGGACTAGCTGACTACGAGCAGTACTTC
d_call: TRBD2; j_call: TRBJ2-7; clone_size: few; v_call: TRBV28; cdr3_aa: CASSLAASGRYEQYF; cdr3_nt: TGTGCCAGCAGTTTAGCGGCTAGCGGGAGATACGAGCAGTACTTC
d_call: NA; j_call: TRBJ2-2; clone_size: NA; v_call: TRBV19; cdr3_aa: CASSLQEITGELFF; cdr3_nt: TGTGCCAGTAGTCTCCAGGAAATCACCGGGGAGCTGTTTTTT
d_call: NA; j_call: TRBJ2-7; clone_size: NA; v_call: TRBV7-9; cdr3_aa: CASSLSPRYEQYF; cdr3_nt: TGTGCCAGCAGCTTAAGTCCCCGGTACGAGCAGTACTTC
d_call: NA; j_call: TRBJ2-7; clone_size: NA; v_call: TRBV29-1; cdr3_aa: CSVVDGLAVAQRTYEQYF; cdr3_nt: TGCAGCGTTGTTGACGGGTTAGCGGTGGCCCAAAGGACCTACGAGCAGTACTTC
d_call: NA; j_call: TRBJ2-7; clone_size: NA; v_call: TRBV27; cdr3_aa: CASSLSGGSYEQYF; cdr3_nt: TGTGCCAGCAGTTTATCCGGGGGTTCCTACGAGCAGTACTTC
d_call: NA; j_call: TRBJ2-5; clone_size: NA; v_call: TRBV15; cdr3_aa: CATSRGGAGETQYF; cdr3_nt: TGTGCCACCAGCAGAGGAGGAGCTGGAGAGACCCAGTACTTC
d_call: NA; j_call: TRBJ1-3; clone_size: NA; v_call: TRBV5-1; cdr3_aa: CASSLDDGVSTGNTIYF; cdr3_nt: TGCGCCAGCAGCTTGGACGACGGAGTATCTACTGGAAACACCATATATTTT
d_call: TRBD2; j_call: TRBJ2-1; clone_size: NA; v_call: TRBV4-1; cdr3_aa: CASSQVSGSPYNEQFF; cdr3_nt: TGCGCCAGCAGCCAAGTCAGCGGGAGCCCCTACAATGAGCAGTTCTTC
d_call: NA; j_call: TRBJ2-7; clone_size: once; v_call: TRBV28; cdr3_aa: CASLKYEQYF; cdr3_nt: TGTGCCAGTCTGAAGTACGAGCAGTACTTC
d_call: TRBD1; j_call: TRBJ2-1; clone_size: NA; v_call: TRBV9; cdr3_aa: CASSVAGQGQFF; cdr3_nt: TGTGCCAGCAGCGTAGCGGGACAGGGCCAGTTCTTC
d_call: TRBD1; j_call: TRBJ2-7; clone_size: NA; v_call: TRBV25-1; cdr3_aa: CASSPTGNNEQYF; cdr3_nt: TGTGCCAGCAGTCCGACAGGGAACAACGAGCAGTACTTC
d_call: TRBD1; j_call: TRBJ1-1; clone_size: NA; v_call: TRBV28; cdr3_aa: CASSLSKTGAEAFF; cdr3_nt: TGTGCCAGCAGTTTATCTAAGACAGGGGCTGAAGCTTTCTTT
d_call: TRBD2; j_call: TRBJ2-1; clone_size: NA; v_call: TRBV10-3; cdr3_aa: CAISESGLAGDNEQFF; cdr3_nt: TGTGCCATCAGTGAGTCAGGGCTAGCGGGGGACAATGAGCAGTTCTTC
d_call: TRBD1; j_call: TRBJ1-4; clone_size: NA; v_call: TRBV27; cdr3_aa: CATRPGQRGEKLFF; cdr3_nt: TGTGCCACCCGTCCGGGACAGAGAGGGGAAAAACTGTTTTTT
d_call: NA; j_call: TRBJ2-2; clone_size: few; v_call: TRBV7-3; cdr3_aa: CASSLHGFTGELFF; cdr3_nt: TGTGCCAGCAGCTTACACGGGTTCACCGGGGAGCTGTTTTTT
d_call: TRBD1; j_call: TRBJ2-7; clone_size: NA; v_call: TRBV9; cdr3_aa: CASSAGGGPYEQYF; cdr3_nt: TGTGCCAGCAGCGCAGGGGGCGGCCCCTACGAGCAGTACTTC
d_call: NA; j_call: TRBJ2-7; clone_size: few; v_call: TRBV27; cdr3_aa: CASSLLAGKRYEQYF; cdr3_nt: TGTGCCAGCAGTTTATTGGCAGGGAAGCGTTACGAGCAGTACTTC
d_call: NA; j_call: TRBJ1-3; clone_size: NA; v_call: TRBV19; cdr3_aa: CASTPWQTGDSGNTIYF; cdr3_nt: TGTGCCAGTACCCCGTGGCAGACAGGTGACTCTGGAAACACCATATATTTT
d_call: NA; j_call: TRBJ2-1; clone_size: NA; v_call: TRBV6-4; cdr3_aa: CASSDTLGRPYNEQFF; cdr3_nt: TGTGCCAGCAGTGATACCTTGGGCCGGCCCTACAATGAGCAGTTCTTC
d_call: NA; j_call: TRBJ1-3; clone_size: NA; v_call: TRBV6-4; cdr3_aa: CASIRTALSGNTIYF; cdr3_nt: TGTGCCAGCATTCGGACAGCCCTCTCTGGAAACACCATATATTTT